Sequencing of this TCR beta chain was carried out in a study of Graves' ophthalmopathy and Graves' hyperthyroidism. Study-wide background: Peripheral blood collection took place at initial diagnosis, before any treatment. Regarding the study as a whole: Blood also harbored most expanded thyroid clonotypes above 0.001 frequency.

Remarks on this clonotype: No antigen is known for it.

This CDR3 region has 15 residues. CDR1 is SGHDN and CDR2 is FVKESK in the germline V gene. V gave up 4 bases and J gave up 2 bases; unmatched junction bases: 6. Researchers took RNA transcripts and amplified TCR beta CDR3 regions from them. First-round RT-PCR employed HTBI primers, with a second-round multiplex PCR after it. TCRdb recomputed calls from the multiplex PCR reads with MiXCR, one row per CDR3 protein. The repertoire holds more than 550,000 distinct CDR3 sequences, with 35% to 45% as singletons. This chain links TRBV14 with TRBJ2-7, with TRBD1 matching over 9 bases. Sequenced sample: peripheral blood. The sequence was obtained from an adult man with Graves' ophthalmopathy. CDR3 DNA sequence: TGTGCCAGCAGCCGTCTCGGGACAGGGACCTACGAGCAGTACTTC. This gives the protein CASSRLGTGTYEQYF.